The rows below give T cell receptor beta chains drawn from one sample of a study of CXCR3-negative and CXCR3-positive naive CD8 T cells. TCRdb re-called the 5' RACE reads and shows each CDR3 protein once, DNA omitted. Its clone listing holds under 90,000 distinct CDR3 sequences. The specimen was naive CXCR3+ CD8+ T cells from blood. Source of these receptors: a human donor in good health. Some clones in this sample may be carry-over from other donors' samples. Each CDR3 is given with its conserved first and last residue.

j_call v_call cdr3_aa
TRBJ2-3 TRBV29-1 CSVEGGRGGDTQYF
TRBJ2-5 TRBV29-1 CSVEAGQGLTLQETQYF
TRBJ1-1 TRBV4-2 CASSQDHSRWSTEAFF
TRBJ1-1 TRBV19 CASSTSGTGTTEAFF
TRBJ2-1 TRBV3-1 CASSELGDREAYNEQFF
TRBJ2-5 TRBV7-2 CASSLVFTSGGPETQYF
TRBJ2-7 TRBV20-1 CSALTGRAPVEREGSHEQYF
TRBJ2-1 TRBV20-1 CSARDLGLADFNEQFF
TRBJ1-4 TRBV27 CASSWGGFEKLFF
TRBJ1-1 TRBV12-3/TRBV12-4 CASSFLNTEAFF
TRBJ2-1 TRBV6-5 CASSFLAGGRDEQFF
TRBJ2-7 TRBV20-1 CSASGSGTYEQYF
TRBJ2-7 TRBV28 CASSFIDYEQYF
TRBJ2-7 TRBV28 CASRSSGGAFYEQYF
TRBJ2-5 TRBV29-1 CSVVGRKEETQYF
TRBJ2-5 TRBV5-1 CASNAGGYQETQYF
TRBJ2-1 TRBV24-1 CATSDLQGNEQFF
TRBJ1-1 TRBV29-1 CSAAGQGATEAFF
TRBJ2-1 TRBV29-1 CSVRLAGGDREQFF
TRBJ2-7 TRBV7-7 CASSPGSGSYEQYF
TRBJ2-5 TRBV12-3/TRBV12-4 CASSLGPVPQETQYF
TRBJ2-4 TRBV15 CATSKPGTGQAKNIQYF
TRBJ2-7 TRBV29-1 CSVEDHRTGVEQYF
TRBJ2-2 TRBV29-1 CSVSTYTGELFF
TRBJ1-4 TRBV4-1 CASRSTARNEKLFF
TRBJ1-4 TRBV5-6 CASSLTNEKLFF
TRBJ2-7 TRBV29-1 CSVLTGSYEQYF
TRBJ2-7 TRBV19 CATRDRGIEQYF
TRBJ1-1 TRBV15 CATSTGTGFPEAFF
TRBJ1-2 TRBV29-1 CSVVDPWVPGQDYGYTF
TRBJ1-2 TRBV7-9 CASSQISRSGELNYGYTF
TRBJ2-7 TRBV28 CASSSGTSGSVDEQYF
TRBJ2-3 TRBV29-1 CSVEDWRNTQYF
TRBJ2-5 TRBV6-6 CASTYLGQETQYF
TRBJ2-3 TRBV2 CATPVSTDTQYF
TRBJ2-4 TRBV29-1 CSDSYEAKNIQYF
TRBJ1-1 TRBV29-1 CSVVVPNTEAFF
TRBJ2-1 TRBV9 CASSVGSYNEQFF